Shown below are 30 T cell receptor beta chains from a single sample sequenced in a study of patients and donors after allogeneic stem cell transplantation. TCRdb itself ran the RT-PCR reads through MiXCR, one entry per CDR3 protein. The sample records 150,000 to 200,000 distinct CDR3 sequences, about 29% being singletons. The sample was blood, either unsorted or a sorted T cell fraction (not recorded which). The receptors originated from a human donor who was either an allogeneic HSCT recipient or a stem cell or donor lymphocyte infusion donor (not recorded which). It is not recorded whose cells these are; they may come from a transplant donor.

The chain carries TRBV27 and TRBJ2-1; D remains unclear. Germline CDR1 MNHEY, CDR2 SMNVEV (reference sequence). CDR3 length: 11 amino acids. V was clipped by 4 bases and J by 9 bases, with 7 bases between them. In DNA, the CDR3 is TGTGCCAGCAGTTCAATTGGTGAGCAGTTCTTC. Its protein is CASSSIGEQFF.

This clonotype has a handful of counts. V usage is TRBV5-6 and J usage is TRBJ1-4, with a tentative D call TRBD1 (5 bases). The CDR3 sequence is 14 residues long. Germline CDR1 and CDR2: SGHDT and YYEEEE. V lost 4 bases and J 8 bases, leaving 15 bases between the germline ends. CDR3 in DNA: TGTGCCAGCAGCCTAGGGGCGGACCTCGAAAAACTGTTTTTT. The encoded protein is CASSLGADLEKLFF.

This clonotype occurred a few times. The chain carries TRBV5-6 and TRBJ2-3, with D maybe TRBD2 (5 bases). This CDR3 has 12 residues. The ends were cut back, 2 bases at V and 7 bases at J, with 8 bases in the middle. Germline loops: CDR1 SGHDT, CDR2 YYEEEE. The CDR3 nucleotides are TGTGCCAGCAGCTTTACGGGAAATACGCAGTATTTT. Protein product: CASSFTGNTQYF.

The genes are TRBV25-1 and TRBJ1-3; D not resolved. Trimming pared 9 bases from V and 5 bases from J, leaving 14 bases between. The CDR3 runs to 13 residues. Germline V gene sequence: CDR1 MGHDK, CDR2 SYGVNS. Here the CDR3 reads CASSDRSRNTIYF. CDR3 nucleotides: TGTGCCAGTTCAGATAGAAGTAGAAACACCATATATTTT.

This clonotype has just a few counts. The chain couples TRBV6-5 to TRBJ1-1, with D perhaps matching TRBD1 (5 bases). Per the germline V gene, CDR1 is MNHEY and CDR2 is SVGAGI. The V end lost 0 bases, the J end lost 0 bases, and 8 bases lay between the germline ends. The CDR3 loop spans 15 amino acids. The chain's CDR3 is CASSYSQGLNTEAFF. CDR3 nucleotides: TGTGCCAGCAGTTACTCGCAGGGCCTGAACACTGAAGCTTTCTTT.

The V gene is TRBV5-1, the J gene TRBJ2-1, with unresolved D. The germline V and J ends were trimmed by 4 bases and 5 bases, with 13 bases remaining between them. Germline V CDR1 and CDR2: SGHRS, YFSETQ. The CDR3 is made up of 14 amino acids. CDR3 loop: CASSPESTHNEQFF. The DNA for the CDR3 is TGCGCCAGCAGCCCAGAGTCGACACACAATGAGCAGTTCTTC.

This rearrangement joins TRBV6-5 to TRBJ1-4; TRBD1 might be the D (5 bases). There are 17 residues in the CDR3. Deletions cut 8 bases from V and 0 bases from J, with 19 bases between. The germline V gene has CDR1 MNHEY and CDR2 SVGAGI. The CDR3 loop is CASAFYGAYATNEKLFF. The CDR3 nucleotides read TGTGCCAGCGCTTTCTACGGGGCTTACGCAACTAATGAAAAACTGTTTTTT.

This clonotype occurred a few times. V gene TRBV27 combines with J gene TRBJ2-7; 8 bases are a match to TRBD2. Trimming cost V 3 bases and J 2 bases; bases outside gene matches: 6. This CDR3 is 15 amino acids long. Germline CDR1 reads MNHEY; CDR2 reads SMNVEV (reference sequence). The CDR3 region is CASSLGGRLTYEQYF. Here the CDR3 DNA reads TGTGCCAGCAGTTTGGGCGGGAGGCTGACCTACGAGCAGTACTTC.

Only a few counts were recorded for this clonotype. This chain uses TRBV6-5 with TRBJ1-2; no definite D call. The V end was cut by 0 bases, the J end by 0 bases, with 8 bases between. Germline V gives CDR1 MNHEY, CDR2 SVGAGI. This CDR3 is built from 15 residues. CDR3 DNA: TGTGCCAGCAGTTACTCAAGGAGGGCTAACTATGGCTACACCTTC. Translation gives CASSYSRRANYGYTF.

Only a few counts were recorded for this clonotype. The CDR3 nucleotides read TGTGCCAGCAGCCACGATTGGGACGCAATCTACGAGCAGTACTTC. Translation gives CASSHDWDAIYEQYF. The V gene is TRBV6-2 or TRBV6-3, the J gene TRBJ2-7; D possibly matches TRBD1 or TRBD2 (5 bases each). The germline V gene has CDR1 MNHEY and CDR2 SVGEGT. Trimming removed 6 bases from V and 3 bases from J, with 18 bases in between. This CDR3 has 15 residues.

Only a few counts were recorded for this clonotype. The CDR3 DNA is TGCGCCAGCACCCCCAGCGGGAGGGCCTATGAGCAGTTCTTC. Protein: CASTPSGRAYEQFF. V gene TRBV5-1 combines with J gene TRBJ2-1; 10 bases map to TRBD2. This CDR3 spans 14 amino acids. Unmatched junction bases numbered 8, after V lost 6 bases and J lost 8 bases. The germline gives CDR1 SGHRS, CDR2 YFSETQ.

V and J are TRBV11-3 and TRBJ2-1; tentatively, D is TRBD1 (6 bases). Germline CDR1 reads SGHNT; CDR2 reads YENEEA. V was clipped by 2 bases and J by 7 bases, with 15 bases between them. The CDR3 is 15 amino acids. The CDR3 bases are TGTGCCAGCAGCTTAATACAGGGTGGGTTGAATGAGCAGTTCTTC. Translation gives CASSLIQGGLNEQFF.

Many counts were recorded for this clonotype. The chain uses TRBV2 and TRBJ1-5, with D possibly being TRBD1 (6 bases). V lost 6 bases and J lost 5, with 17 bases in between. Germline CDR1 SNHLY, CDR2 FYNNEI. This CDR3 has 15 residues. CDR3 in amino acids: CASSPWLRGDQPQHF. The CDR3 DNA is TGTGCCAGCAGCCCTTGGTTGAGGGGGGATCAGCCCCAGCATTTT. Looking up the rest from reference TRBV2 and TRBJ1-5 gives the full variable domain: EPEVTQTPSHQVTQMGQEVILRCVPISNHLYFYWYRQILGQKVEFLVSFYNNEISEKSEIFDDQFSVERPDGSNFTLKIRSTKLEDSAMYFCASSPWLRGDQPQHFGDGTRLSIL.

The V and J genes are TRBV7-9 and TRBJ2-1; D could derive from TRBD1 or TRBD2 (5 bases each). The CDR3 consists of 15 residues. With 4 bases removed from V and 7 bases from J, the gap between germline ends came to 17 bases. CDR1 is SEHNR, CDR2 FQNEAQ, per germline (reference sequence). CDR3 sequence: CASSWRPGPQNEQFF. DNA of the CDR3: TGTGCCAGCAGCTGGAGACCGGGACCGCAGAATGAGCAGTTCTTC.

The chain combines TRBV28 with TRBJ2-1, with a weak D call TRBD2 (5 bases). Germline V gene data show CDR1 as MDHEN and CDR2 as SYDVKM. The germline V and J ends were trimmed by 4 bases and 0 bases, with 10 bases remaining between them. This CDR3 is 15 amino acids long. The CDR3 DNA is TGTGCCAGCAGTTGGGTAGGGAGCTCCTACAATGAGCAGTTCTTC. Translated, it gives CASSWVGSSYNEQFF.

The chain uses TRBV7-2 and TRBJ2-3, with 7 nucleotides matching TRBD1. This CDR3 comprises 13 residues. J was trimmed by 7 bases and V by 2 bases; bases with no gene match: 3. Germline CDR1 is SGHTA and CDR2 is FQGNSA. CDR3 in amino acids: CASSLMTGNTQYF. Here the CDR3 DNA reads TGTGCCAGCAGCTTAATGACAGGGAATACGCAGTATTTT.

This clonotype turned up a few times. The chain employs TRBV5-1 and TRBJ2-3, with TRBD2 identical over 10 bases. Trimming cost V 0 bases and J 3 bases; bases outside gene matches: 4. The CDR3 runs 16 residues. Germline CDR1 reads SGHRS; CDR2 reads YFSETQ. The CDR3 here is CASSLAATSGTDTQYF. CDR3 coding DNA: TGCGCCAGCAGCTTGGCCGCGACTAGCGGGACAGATACGCAGTATTTT.

This clonotype was seen only a few times. This chain uses TRBV29-1 with TRBJ2-3, with D tentatively TRBD2 (6 bases). Germline V gene sequence: CDR1 SQVTM, CDR2 ANQGSEA. The V end was cut by 0 bases, the J end by 6 bases, with 16 bases between. There are 15 residues in the CDR3. The CDR3 here is CSVEEFGGLEDTQYF. The CDR3 DNA sequence: TGCAGCGTTGAAGAGTTCGGGGGATTGGAGGATACGCAGTATTTT.

This clonotype has a handful of counts. This rearrangement joins TRBV27 to TRBJ1-2; D unclear. Deletions cut 1 base from V and 6 bases from J, with 6 bases between. The CDR3 has 12 residues. Germline values: CDR1 MNHEY, CDR2 SMNVEV (reference sequence). The CDR3 nucleotides are TGTGCCAGCAGTTTATTTGAGAATGGCTACACCTTC. This gives the protein CASSLFENGYTF.

This clonotype has a handful of counts. The chain carries TRBV4-3 and TRBJ2-3, with TRBD2 identical over 8 bases. The CDR3 runs to 18 residues. V lost 3 bases, J lost 0 bases, and 11 bases stayed unmatched. Germline CDR1 reads LGHNA; CDR2 reads YSLEER. This CDR3 is CASSQINYASGSTDTQYF. CDR3 sequence (DNA): TGCGCCAGCAGCCAGATCAATTATGCTAGCGGGAGCACAGATACGCAGTATTTT.

The chain recombines TRBV29-1 with TRBJ2-1; D unclear. Germline V gene lookup returns CDR1 SQVTM and CDR2 ANQGSEA. The V and J ends lost 1 base and 7 bases respectively, with 17 bases between them. The CDR3 runs 15 residues. The CDR3 nucleotides are TGCAGCGTTGAAGTAGGGCTTTCTTGGGTTAATGAGCAGTTCTTC. The encoded protein is CSVEVGLSWVNEQFF.

The gene calls are TRBV6-5 and TRBJ2-5; D may be TRBD2 (6 bases). This CDR3 is 13 amino acids long. The V end lost 2 bases, the J end lost 4 bases, and 8 bases lay between the germline ends. The germline CDR1 and CDR2 sequences are MNHEY and SVGAGI. The CDR3 protein is CASSYLGGETQYF. The CDR3 DNA sequence: TGTGCCAGCAGTTACCTGGGAGGAGAGACCCAGTACTTC.

The V and J genes are TRBV6-4 and TRBJ2-1, with D hard to call. The V and J ends lost 5 bases and 13 bases respectively, with 18 bases between them. Germline values: CDR1 MRHNA, CDR2 SNTAGT. The CDR3 has 13 amino acids. The chain's CDR3 is CASSFRSSAVQFF. In DNA form, the CDR3 reads TGTGCCAGCAGTTTCAGGTCCTCGGCCGTTCAGTTCTTC.

The chain links TRBV7-2 to TRBJ2-5; D is ambiguous. Germline V lookup: CDR1 SGHTA, CDR2 FQGNSA. Trimming took 7 bases from V and 1 from J, leaving 10 bases between them. The CDR3 length is 13 residues. The CDR3 coding sequence is TGTGCCAGCACCGATGAGGCCCAAGAGACCCAGTACTTC. Protein: CASTDEAQETQYF.

This clonotype came up many times. V and J are TRBV12-3 or TRBV12-4 and TRBJ1-5, with a tentative D call TRBD1 (5 bases). Trimming took 3 bases from V and 0 from J, leaving 21 bases between them. CDR3 size: 19 residues. CDR3 bases: TGTGCCAGCAGTTTCGATTGGGACCCCCTAGGACGTAGCAATCAGCCCCAGCATTTT. Translating it yields CASSFDWDPLGRSNQPQHF.

The V gene is TRBV4-3, the J gene TRBJ2-5; the match to TRBD1 covers 7 bases. J lost 4 bases, V lost 1 base, and 6 bases had no gene match. The CDR3 is 15 amino acids. Germline V gene sequence: CDR1 LGHNA, CDR2 YSLEER. DNA of the CDR3: TGCGCCAGCAGCCAAGGGACAGGCGCGAGAGAGACCCAGTACTTC. This encodes CASSQGTGARETQYF.

This chain links TRBV3-1 with TRBJ2-7, with TRBD2 matching 13 bases. The CDR3 contains 16 residues. V shed 0 bases and J 2 bases; nucleotides not matched to a gene: 1. Germline lookup yields CDR1 LGHDT and CDR2 YNNKEL (reference sequence). CDR3 bases: TGTGCCAGCAGCCAAGAAGGGACTAGCGGGGCCTACGAGCAGTACTTC. Its protein is CASSQEGTSGAYEQYF.

This clonotype is a singleton in its sample. The rearrangement links TRBV7-2 to TRBJ2-2; a possible D gene is TRBD2 (6 bases). V lost 1 base, J lost 3 bases, and 9 bases lay in between. Germline V lookup: CDR1 SGHTA, CDR2 FQGNSA. This CDR3 has 15 amino acids. The CDR3 region has the DNA TGTGCCAGCAGCTTAGAACTAGCATACACCGGGGAGCTGTTTTTT. Translating it yields CASSLELAYTGELFF.

Turning to this clonotype: As the CDR3 is not closed by the conserved phenylalanine or tryptophan, this likely results from a read error. The chain combines TRBV12-3 or TRBV12-4 with TRBJ1-5, with 7 nucleotides matching TRBD1. The CDR3 covers 14 residues. Trimming at V came to 6 bases and at J to 10 bases, leaving 12 bases not matched to a gene. DNA of the CDR3: TGTGCCAGCAGCCCCAGGGGGGGGAGCATACCCCAGCATTTA. It translates to CASSPRGGSIPQHL.

This chain links TRBV29-1 with TRBJ2-2, with no clear D. The CDR3 spans 11 residues. Trimming cost V 6 bases and J 8 bases, with 10 bases left between them. Per the germline V gene, CDR1 is SQVTM and CDR2 is ANQGSEA. For the CDR3, the DNA is TGCAGCGTCCCAACAGCGGGGGAGCTGTTTTTT. Translating it yields CSVPTAGELFF.